The sequence of this T cell receptor (beta chain) was determined in a study of shared clonotypes between healthy human individuals. Study-level information: Three plates each covered CD4 naive and memory; CD8 naive two, CD8 memory one.

Naive CD8 cells lacked CD45RO, underwent positive selection for CCR7 and left out terminally differentiated effector memory CD45RA+ cells. Healthy HIV-negative adults with no recent acute infections or vaccinations were recruited as donors. The germline CDR1 and CDR2 sequences are SQVTM and ANQGSEA. This CDR3 region has 13 residues. Trimming took 3 bases from V and 2 from J; bases not matched to a gene: 3. Data came from immunoSEQ multiplex PCR; TCRdb stores just in-frame clones and leaves some out. The sample shows millions of clones, less than 95% of them seen only once. Findings of the study overall: Naive subsets usually exceeded memory subsets in estimated richness.

Note on this clone: Its antigen is not known.

Sequenced material: naive CD8+ T cells sorted from blood. The TCR comes from a man younger than 35 in good health. This chain joins TRBV29-1 and TRBJ2-5, with 7 bases lining up with TRBD1. The DNA for the CDR3 is TGCAGCGTTGATATGACAGGGCAAGAGACCCAGTACTTC. Translation: CSVDMTGQETQYF.